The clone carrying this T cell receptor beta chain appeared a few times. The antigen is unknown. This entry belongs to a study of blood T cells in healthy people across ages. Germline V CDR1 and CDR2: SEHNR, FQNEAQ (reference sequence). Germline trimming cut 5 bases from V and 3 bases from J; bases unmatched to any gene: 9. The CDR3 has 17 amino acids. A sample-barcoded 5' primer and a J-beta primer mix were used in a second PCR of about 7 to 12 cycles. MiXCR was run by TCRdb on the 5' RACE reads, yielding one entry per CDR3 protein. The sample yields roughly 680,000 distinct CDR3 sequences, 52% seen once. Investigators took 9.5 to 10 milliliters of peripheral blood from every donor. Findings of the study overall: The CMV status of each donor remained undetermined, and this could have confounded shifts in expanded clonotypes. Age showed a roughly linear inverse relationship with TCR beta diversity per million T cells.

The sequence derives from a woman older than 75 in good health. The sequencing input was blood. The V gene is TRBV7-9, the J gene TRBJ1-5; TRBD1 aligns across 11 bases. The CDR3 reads CASSHLGTGGTNQPQHF. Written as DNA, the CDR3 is TGTGCCAGCAGCCACCTCGGGACAGGGGGGACCAATCAGCCCCAGCATTTT.